This T cell receptor (beta chain) appears in the sequencing data of a study of radiation and T cells in renal cell carcinoma. This clone was counted between two and nine times. Its cognate antigen is unknown. The CDR3 has 12 amino acids. Germline assignment: CDR1 SGHVS and CDR2 FNYEAQ. Trimming pared 5 bases from V and 7 bases from J, leaving 9 bases between. Time point denoted: blood 4 weeks post-SBRT, at nephrectomy. The treatment denotes: 15 Gy SBRT to primary tumor, nephrectomy 4 weeks later. Nephrectomy followed 15 Gy stereotactic body radiation by 4 weeks. Serial blood draws occurred at baseline and 2 and 4 weeks post-SBRT. The patient's renal cell carcinoma had clear cell pathology. The protocol was immunoSEQ multiplex PCR, while the TCRdb copy is restricted to in-frame clones and leaves out a portion. Here the sample spans approximately 170,000 clones, roughly nine tenths being singletons. Overall study findings and caveats: Top tumor clonotypes rose in blood 2 weeks post-radiation, then contracted.

This clonotype originated in a woman aged 45-65 years with renal cell carcinoma. V and J are TRBV7-6 and TRBJ1-5, with D unresolved. This specimen was blood, taken from a patient whose treatment included radiotherapy and nephrectomy. The CDR3 coding sequence is TGTGCCAGCAGCGCACCAGAACAGCCCCAGCATTTT. Its translation: CASSAPEQPQHF.